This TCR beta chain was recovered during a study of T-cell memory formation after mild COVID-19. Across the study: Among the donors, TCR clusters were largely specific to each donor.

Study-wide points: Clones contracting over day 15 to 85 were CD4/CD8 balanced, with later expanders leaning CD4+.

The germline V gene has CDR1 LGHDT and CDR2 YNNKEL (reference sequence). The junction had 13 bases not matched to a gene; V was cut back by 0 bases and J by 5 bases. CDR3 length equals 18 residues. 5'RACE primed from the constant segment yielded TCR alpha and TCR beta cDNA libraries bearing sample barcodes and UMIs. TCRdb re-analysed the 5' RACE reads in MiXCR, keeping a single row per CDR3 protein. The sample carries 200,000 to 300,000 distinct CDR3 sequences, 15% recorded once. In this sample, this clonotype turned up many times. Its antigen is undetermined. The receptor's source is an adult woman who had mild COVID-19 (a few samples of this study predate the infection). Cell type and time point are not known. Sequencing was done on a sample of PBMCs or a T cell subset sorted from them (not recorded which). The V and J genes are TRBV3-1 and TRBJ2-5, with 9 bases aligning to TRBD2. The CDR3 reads CASSQEAGASGVRETQYF. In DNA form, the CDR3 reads TGTGCCAGCAGCCAAGAGGCTGGGGCTAGCGGGGTCCGGGAGACCCAGTACTTC.